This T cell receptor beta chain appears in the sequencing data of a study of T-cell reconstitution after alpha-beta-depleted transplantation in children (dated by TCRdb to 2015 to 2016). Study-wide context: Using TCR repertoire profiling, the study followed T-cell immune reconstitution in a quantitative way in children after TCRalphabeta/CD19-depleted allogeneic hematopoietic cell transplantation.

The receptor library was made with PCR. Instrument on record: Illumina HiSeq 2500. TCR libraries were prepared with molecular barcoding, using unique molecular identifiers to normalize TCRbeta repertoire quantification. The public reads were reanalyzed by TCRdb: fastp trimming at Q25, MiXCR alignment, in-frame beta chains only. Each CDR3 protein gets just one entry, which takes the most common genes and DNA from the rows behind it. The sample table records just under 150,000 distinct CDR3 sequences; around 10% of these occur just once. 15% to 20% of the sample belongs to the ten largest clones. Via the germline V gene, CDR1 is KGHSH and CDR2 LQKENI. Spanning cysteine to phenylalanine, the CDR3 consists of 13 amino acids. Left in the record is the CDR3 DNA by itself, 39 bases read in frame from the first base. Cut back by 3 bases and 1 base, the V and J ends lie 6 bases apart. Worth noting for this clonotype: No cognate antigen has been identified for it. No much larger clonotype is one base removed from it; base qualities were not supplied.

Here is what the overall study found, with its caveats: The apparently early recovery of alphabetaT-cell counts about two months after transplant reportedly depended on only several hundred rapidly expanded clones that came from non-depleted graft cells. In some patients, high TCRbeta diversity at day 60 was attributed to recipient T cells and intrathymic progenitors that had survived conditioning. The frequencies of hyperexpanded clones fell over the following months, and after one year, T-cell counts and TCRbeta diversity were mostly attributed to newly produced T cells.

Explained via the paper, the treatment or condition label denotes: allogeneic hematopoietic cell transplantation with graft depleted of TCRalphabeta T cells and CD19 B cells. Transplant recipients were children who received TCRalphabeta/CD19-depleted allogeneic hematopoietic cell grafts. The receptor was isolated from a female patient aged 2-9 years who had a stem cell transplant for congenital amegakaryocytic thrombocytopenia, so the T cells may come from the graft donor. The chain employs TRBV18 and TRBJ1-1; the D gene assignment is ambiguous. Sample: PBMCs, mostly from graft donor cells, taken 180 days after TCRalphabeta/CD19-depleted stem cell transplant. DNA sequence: TGTGCCAGCTCACCGGGCGAGAACACTGAAGCTTTCTTT. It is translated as CASSPGENTEAFF.